This is a list of T cell receptor beta chains from one sample in a study of CD8+ T cells in alopecia areata. TCRdb's copy holds only in-frame clones and misses some; the assay was immunoSEQ multiplex PCR. The repertoire consists of 210,000 or so clones, with just over 65% occurring once and the leading ten covering 0.95% to 1.5%. This specimen consisted of CD4+ T cells sorted from blood, obtained between weeks 44 and 45, from a patient treated with tofacitinib. The receptors originated from a human donor with alopecia areata. Both conserved end residues are part of each CDR3. A D gene is named only where the DNA matches it firmly. Size values are once, few and many counts, or a class for expanded clones, and some rows have none.

.	TRBV29-1	TRBJ1-2	.	TGCAGCGTTGTTGATCCATATGGCTACACCTTC	CSVVDPYGYTF
.	TRBV5-1	TRBJ2-3	TRBD2	TGCGCCAGCGCCCCACATCCGTTAGCGGGGGAGGCAGATACGCAGTATTTT	CASAPHPLAGEADTQYF
.	TRBV4-3	TRBJ1-2	.	TGCGCCAGCAGCCGCCAGGACTTCGGTGGCTACACCTTC	CASSRQDFGGYTF
.	TRBV29-1	TRBJ1-3	.	TGCAGCGTTGGATTCGGCTCTGGAAACACCATATATTTT	CSVGFGSGNTIYF
.	TRBV30	TRBJ2-1	TRBD1	TGTGCCTGGAGTAGACAGGGGGGAGATGAGCAGTTCTTC	CAWSRQGGDEQFF
.	TRBV14	TRBJ1-2	.	TGTGCCAGCAGCCAAGTAGGGCGGATCTATGGCTACACCTTC	CASSQVGRIYGYTF
.	TRBV19	TRBJ2-2	.	TGTGCCAGTATATGGTCTAGCGCGAACACCGGGGAGCTGTTTTTT	CASIWSSANTGELFF
few	TRBV5-1	TRBJ2-6	TRBD1	TGCGCCAGCAGCTCCGCCGGGACAGGGGTTTCTGGGGCCAACGTCCTGACTTTC	CASSSAGTGVSGANVLTF
few	TRBV5-1	TRBJ2-5	.	TGCGCCAGCAGGGGAAGCGGTAACCAAGAGACCCAGTACTTC	CASRGSGNQETQYF
few	TRBV29-1	TRBJ1-1	TRBD1	TGCAGCGCCAAACAGGGGAGGGGTGAAGCTTTCTTT	CSAKQGRGEAFF
.	TRBV10-2	TRBJ2-3	.	TGCGCCAGCAGCCTAGAATCAAGGGTCGCGGATACGCAGTATTTT	CASSLESRVADTQYF
.	TRBV7-8	TRBJ1-2	.	TGTGCCAGCAGCTTAGGGAGGGCAGGGCCTAATCTTGGCTACACCTTC	CASSLGRAGPNLGYTF
few	TRBV9	TRBJ2-6	.	TGTGCCAGCAGCGTAGCGGGCGGCAGCTCTGGGGCCAACGTCCTGACTTTC	CASSVAGGSSGANVLTF
.	TRBV30	TRBJ1-1	.	TGTGCCTGGATGGGTGGTTTAGGAACTGAAGCTTTCTTT	CAWMGGLGTEAFF
few	TRBV19	TRBJ2-4	TRBD1	TGTGCCACCCGACTATCCGGACAGGTAGACATTCAGTACTTC	CATRLSGQVDIQYF
.	TRBV10-3	TRBJ2-5	.	TGTGCCATCAGTGAGTCGATTGGGGGAGAGACCCAGTACTTC	CAISESIGGETQYF
.	TRBV29-1	TRBJ2-3	.	TGCAGCGCACGGAGCACAGATACGCAGTATTTT	CSARSTDTQYF
.	TRBV6-1	TRBJ1-5	.	TGTGCCAGCAGTGCGGGCAGGGGAAGCAATCAGCCCCAGCATTTT	CASSAGRGSNQPQHF
.	TRBV19	TRBJ1-1	.	TGTGCCAGTAGTACTACGGAGAACACTGAAGCTTTCTTT	CASSTTENTEAFF
.	TRBV7-3	TRBJ2-1	.	TGTGCCAGCAGCCCCGGAACAGGTCGGTCGTTCTTC	CASSPGTGRSFF
.	TRBV7-2	TRBJ2-1	TRBD2	TGTGCCAGCAGCTTCTCTAGCGGGGGTTACAATGAGCAGTTCTTC	CASSFSSGGYNEQFF
.	TRBV6-6	TRBJ1-2	.	TGTGCCAGCAGTATTTCAGGGAGTGGCTACACCTTC	CASSISGSGYTF
.	TRBV30	TRBJ1-6	.	TGTGCCTATCACGACGGGAATTCACCCCTCCACTTT	CAYHDGNSPLHF
.	TRBV10-3	TRBJ2-6	TRBD1	TGTGCCATCAGTGAGAAGGGGGCGCCTGGGGCCAACGTCCTGACTTTC	CAISEKGAPGANVLTF
few	TRBV30	TRBJ2-5	.	TGTGCCTGGAGTGTCGTGGTTTCGGGTGCGACCCAGTACTTC	CAWSVVVSGATQYF
.	TRBV29-1	TRBJ2-2	.	TGCAAGTCGCGGGACAGAAATTTGACGAACACCGGGGAGCTGTTTTTT	CKSRDRNLTNTGELFF
few	TRBV7-9	TRBJ2-3	TRBD2	TGTGCCAGCAGCGACCGGACTAGCGGGGCAAGCACAGATACGCAGTATTTT	CASSDRTSGASTDTQYF
.	TRBV27	TRBJ1-4	.	TGTGCCAGCAGTTTCAGGGAGGATGAAAAACTGTTTTTT	CASSFREDEKLFF
once	TRBV30	TRBJ1-1	.	TGTGCCTGGAGTGTACGCCCAGAGCTGAACACTGAAGCTTTCTTT	CAWSVRPELNTEAFF
.	TRBV5-1	TRBJ2-3	TRBD2	TGCGCCAGCAGTCCCGGGACTAGCGGAAGCACAGATACGCAGTATTTT	CASSPGTSGSTDTQYF
.	TRBV15	TRBJ1-1	.	TGTGCCACCAGCAGAGCTTCCGTGGGGAGGAACACTGAAGCTTTCTTT	CATSRASVGRNTEAFF
.	TRBV2	TRBJ1-2	.	TGTGCCAGCAGTAAAGTATACAGGGAAGGCGGCTACACCTTC	CASSKVYREGGYTF
few	TRBV29-1	TRBJ1-4	.	TGCAGCGCCGTATGGGGCGAAGGGCTGTTTTTT	CSAVWGEGLFF
.	TRBV5-1	TRBJ2-7	.	TGCGCCAGCAGCTTGGCGCCGTCTGATAGCCTCTACGAGCAGTACTTC	CASSLAPSDSLYEQYF
few	TRBV19	TRBJ2-1	.	TGTGCCAGTAGTATAGTTGCCAGAAAAAACGGTGAGCAGTTCTTC	CASSIVARKNGEQFF
.	TRBV18	TRBJ1-1	TRBD1	TGTGCCAGCTCACCACTCACAGGGGTTGCAACTGAAGCTTTCTTT	CASSPLTGVATEAFF
.	TRBV30	TRBJ2-7	TRBD1	TGTGCCTGGAGTCCGGACAGGCGCCTTGGGGACGAGCAGTACTTC	CAWSPDRRLGDEQYF
.	TRBV10-3	TRBJ1-5	TRBD1	TGTGCCACCAAACCGGGACAGGGGAATCAGCCCCAGCATTTT	CATKPGQGNQPQHF
few	TRBV19	TRBJ2-1	.	TGTGCCAGTAGTAGGTCTCGGGCCCCATCTACTTACAATGAGCAGTTCTTC	CASSRSRAPSTYNEQFF
.	TRBV18	TRBJ1-6	.	TGTGCCAGCTCACCACAGGGTACTACCTCCTATAATTCACCCCTCCACTTT	CASSPQGTTSYNSPLHF
.	TRBV29-1	TRBJ1-4	TRBD1	TGCAGCGGAAAGACAGGGCCGGGTGAAAAACTGTTTTTT	CSGKTGPGEKLFF
.	TRBV2	TRBJ1-2	.	TGTGCCAGCAGTGAAGCGCGGTCTGGCTACACCTTC	CASSEARSGYTF
.	TRBV5-1	TRBJ1-1	.	TGCGCCAGCAGCCCCGGGTTAAACACTGAAGCTTTCTTT	CASSPGLNTEAFF
.	TRBV15	TRBJ2-6	.	TGTGCCACCAGCAGCACTGAGCTGAGGATTTCCCCTGGGGCCAACGTCCTGACTTTC	CATSSTELRISPGANVLTF
.	TRBV18	TRBJ1-5	.	TGTGCCAGCTCACAGTCAACCCCGGGCCTTAATCAGCCCCAGCATTTT	CASSQSTPGLNQPQHF
few	TRBV29-1	TRBJ2-1	TRBD2	TGCAGCGTTGCCCTAGCGGGGGGTAGTGAGCAGTTCTTC	CSVALAGGSEQFF
few	TRBV5-1	TRBJ2-1	.	TGCGCCAGCCGTGCGAGCGTCTCCTACAATGAGCAGTTCTTC	CASRASVSYNEQFF
.	TRBV21-1	TRBJ2-7	.	TGTGCCAGCAGCAAAATGACCGGAAAGAGCTCCTACGAGCAGTACTTC	CASSKMTGKSSYEQYF
.	TRBV19	TRBJ1-2	TRBD1	TGTGCCAGTAGTACCGGACAGGGCCTCGGCTACACCTTC	CASSTGQGLGYTF
.	TRBV7-2	TRBJ1-5	.	TGTGCCAGCAGCTTAACGGAGCCATTCCTCCAGCCCCAGCATTTT	CASSLTEPFLQPQHF
few	TRBV25-1	TRBJ2-7	.	TGTGCCAGCAGGGGAGAACCCCTACGCGGGCAGTACTTC	CASRGEPLRGQYF
.	TRBV29-1	TRBJ1-2	.	TGCAGCGTTGAAGCGCGGCAGACGCTAAACTATGGCTACACCTTC	CSVEARQTLNYGYTF
.	TRBV30	TRBJ1-6	.	TGTGCCTGGAAGCCTGGGGGGCCAGATTCACCCCTCCACTTT	CAWKPGGPDSPLHF
few	TRBV29-1	TRBJ1-2	TRBD1	TGCAGCGTTGGAAAGACAGGGGGCGCGGAAGGCTACACCTTC	CSVGKTGGAEGYTF
few	TRBV29-1	TRBJ1-4	.	TGCAGCGTTGTCGTCTCTGAAAAACTGTTTTTT	CSVVVSEKLFF